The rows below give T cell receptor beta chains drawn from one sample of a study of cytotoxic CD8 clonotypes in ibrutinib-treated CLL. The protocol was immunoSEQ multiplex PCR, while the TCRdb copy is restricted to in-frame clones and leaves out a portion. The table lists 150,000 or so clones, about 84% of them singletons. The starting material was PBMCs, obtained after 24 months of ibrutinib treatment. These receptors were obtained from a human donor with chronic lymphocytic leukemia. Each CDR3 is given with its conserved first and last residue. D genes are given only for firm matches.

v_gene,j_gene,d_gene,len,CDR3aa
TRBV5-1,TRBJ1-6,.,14,CASSPGSGRSPLHF
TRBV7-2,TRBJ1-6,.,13,CASSLEYNSPLHF
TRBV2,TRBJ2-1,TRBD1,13,CASRFQGAGEQFF
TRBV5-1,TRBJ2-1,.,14,CASSSGVYYNEQFF
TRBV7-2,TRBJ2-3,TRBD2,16,CASRPQSGKIADTQYF
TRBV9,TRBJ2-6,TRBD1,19,CASSPPWTGGSSGANVLTF
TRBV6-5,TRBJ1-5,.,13,CASSYSVFQPQHF
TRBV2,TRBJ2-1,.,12,CASSDHYNEQFF
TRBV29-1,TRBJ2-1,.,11,CSVEDLIGQFF
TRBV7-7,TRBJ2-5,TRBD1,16,CASSADGQGARETQYF
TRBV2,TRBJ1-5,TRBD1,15,CASTLRGLSNQPQHF
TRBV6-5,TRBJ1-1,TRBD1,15,CASSYQQGRNTEAFF
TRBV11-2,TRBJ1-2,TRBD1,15,CASSPPDRDNYGYTF
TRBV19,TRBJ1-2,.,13,CASSINRGYGYTF
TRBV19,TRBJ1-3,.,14,CASMDRFSGNTIYF
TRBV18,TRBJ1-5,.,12,CASSREAQPQHF
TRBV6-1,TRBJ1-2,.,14,CASSEQARRYGYTF
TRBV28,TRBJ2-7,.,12,CASSSGPYEQYF
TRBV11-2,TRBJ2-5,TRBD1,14,CASSSDRGVETQYF
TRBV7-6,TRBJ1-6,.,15,CASSPRAGADSPLHF
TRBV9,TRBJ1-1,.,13,CASSVQGNTEAFF
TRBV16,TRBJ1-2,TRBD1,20,CASSQPFMARDRGRIYGYTF
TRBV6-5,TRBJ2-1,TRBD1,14,CASSRRQGGNEQFF
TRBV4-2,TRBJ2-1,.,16,CASSQVAQLRFNEQFF
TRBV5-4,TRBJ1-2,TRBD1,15,CASSLALTGAYGYTF
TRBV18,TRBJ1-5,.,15,CASSPPGPVIQPQHF
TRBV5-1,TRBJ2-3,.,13,CASSLSGTGTQYF
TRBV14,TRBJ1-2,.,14,CASGRQGINYGYTF
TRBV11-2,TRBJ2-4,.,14,CASSNVVGGGIQYF
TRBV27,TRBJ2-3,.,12,CASSFTADTQYF
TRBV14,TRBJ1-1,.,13,CASSPEVYTEAFF
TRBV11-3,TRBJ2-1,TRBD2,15,CASSLGGTSGGEQFF
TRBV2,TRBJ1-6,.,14,CASTEGYYNSPLHF
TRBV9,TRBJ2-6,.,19,CASSSMTGTANSGANVLTF
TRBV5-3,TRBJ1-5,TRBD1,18,CARSFLRRDRARNQPQHF
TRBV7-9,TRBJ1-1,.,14,CASSSPPLITEAFF
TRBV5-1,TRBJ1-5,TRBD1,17,CASSLAPGGASNQPQHF
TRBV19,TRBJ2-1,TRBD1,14,CASSKGQGYNEQFF
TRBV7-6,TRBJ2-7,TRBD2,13,CASSGGRVHEQYF
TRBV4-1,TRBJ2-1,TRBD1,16,CASSHGWTGEYNEQFF
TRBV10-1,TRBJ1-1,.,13,CASSGQLNTEAFF
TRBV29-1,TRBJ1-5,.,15,CSVGDTGMSNQPQHF
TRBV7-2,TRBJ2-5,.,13,CASSLGQRETQYF
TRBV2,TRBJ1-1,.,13,CASSEGRYTEAFF
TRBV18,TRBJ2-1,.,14,CASSPRQGGNEQFF